This TCR beta chain stems from a study of cytomegalovirus exposure and HLA in healthy donors. Whole-study context: Sequencing of roughly 180 million T cells in an earlier analysis found 120 million or so unique TCR beta sequences. General observations from the study: Most TCRs appeared rarely, but some public TCRs recurred in many donors. A prior analysis recorded that most TCR beta V segments were productive about 87% or about 30% of the time. Per a later analysis, fewer than 20,000 TCR beta sequences showed association with HLA alleles at 0.05 false discovery rate.

The V end lost 3 bases, the J end lost 0 bases, and 5 bases lay between the germline ends. The CDR3 length is 14 residues. Germline CDR1 and CDR2: LNHDA and SQIVND (reference sequence). 60 Vbeta and 13 Jbeta primers were used in PCR. Sequencing was performed with immunoSEQ multiplex PCR; in TCRdb, only in-frame clones are kept and a portion is missing. In the table there are approximately 130,000 clones, 75% to 85% of which are singletons. About this clone itself: Its specificity is unknown.

Sequencing was carried out using PBMCs. The receptor's source is a man aged 50 to 59 in good health and CMV-seronegative. The rearrangement links TRBV19 to TRBJ2-2, with D hard to call. CDR3 amino acids: CASSMAPNTGELFF. The CDR3 nucleotides read TGTGCCAGTAGTATGGCTCCGAACACCGGGGAGCTGTTTTTT.